A single sample is the source of the 18 T cell receptor beta chains below, sequenced in a study of T cell responses to AZD1222 COVID-19 vaccine. TCRdb keeps only in-frame clones here, not all; method: immunoSEQ multiplex PCR. The data contain roughly 140,000 clones, around 91% of them singletons. Sequencing was performed on peripheral blood, taken on day 0 of AZD1222 vaccination. The receptors stem from an adult in good health.

The J gene is TRBJ1-2, the V gene TRBV6-2 or TRBV6-3; 7 nucleotides match TRBD1. The germline CDR1 and CDR2 sequences are MNHEY and SVGEGT. V shed 4 bases, J shed 0 bases, and the junction held 8 bases outside the gene matches. The CDR3 runs 16 residues. The CDR3 DNA reads as TGTGCCAGCAGTTTCAGACTCGGACAGGCTAACTATGGCTACACCTTC. Its protein is CASSFRLGQANYGYTF.

The genes are TRBV5-6 and TRBJ1-2; D not resolved. V dropped 0 bases and J dropped 8 bases, with 8 bases sitting between them. The germline V gene has CDR1 SGHDT and CDR2 YYEEEE. The CDR3 totals 12 residues. The CDR3 sequence: CASSLGGAGYTF. As DNA, the CDR3 is TGTGCCAGCAGCTTGGGAGGCGCGGGCTACACCTTC. Filled out from reference TRBV5-6 and TRBJ1-2, the complete variable domain reads DAGVTQSPTHLIKTRGQQVTLRCSPKSGHDTVSWYQQALGQGPQFIFQYYEEEERQRGNFPDRFSGHQFPNYSSELNVNALLLGDSALYLCASSLGGAGYTFGSGTRLTVV.

The genes are TRBV28 and TRBJ2-7; D remains unclear. Trimming shortened V by 6 bases and J by 0 bases, and 9 bases separated the two germline ends. Germline V CDR1 and CDR2: MDHEN, SYDVKM. The CDR3 consists of 13 residues. For the CDR3, the DNA is TGTGCCAGCAGCTCGCCCCACTCCTACGAGCAGTACTTC. This sequence encodes CASSSPHSYEQYF.

The V gene is TRBV6-2 or TRBV6-3, the J gene TRBJ2-5; D uncertain. The CDR3 has 15 residues. Germline CDR1 and CDR2: MNHEY and SVGEGT. The V and J ends lost 0 bases and 5 bases respectively, with 13 bases between them. CDR3 in DNA: TGTGCCAGCAGTTACTCGGTAGTTGGGTTGGAGACCCAGTACTTC. Translated, it gives CASSYSVVGLETQYF.

This sequence joins TRBV13 and TRBJ2-3; 9 bases are a match to TRBD1. Germline V gene sequence: CDR1 PRHDT, CDR2 FYEKMQ (reference sequence). The CDR3 consists of 14 residues. The V and J ends lost 4 bases and 6 bases, in that order; junction bases with no gene match: 5. The CDR3 here is CASSWTGARDTQYF. DNA of the CDR3: TGTGCCAGCAGCTGGACAGGGGCAAGGGATACGCAGTATTTT.

The chain combines TRBV9 with TRBJ2-1; tentatively, D is TRBD2 (6 bases). Trimming cost V 0 bases and J 3 bases, with 10 bases left between them. Germline loops: CDR1 SGDLS, CDR2 YYNGEE. The CDR3 has 15 amino acids. CDR3 sequence: CASSVGSGRYNEQFF. The CDR3 DNA sequence: TGTGCCAGCAGCGTAGGTAGCGGACGCTACAATGAGCAGTTCTTC.

The gene calls are TRBV14 and TRBJ1-1; D gene ambiguous. The CDR3 sequence is 14 residues long. Deletions cut 4 bases from V and 0 bases from J, with 9 bases between. Germline loops: CDR1 SGHDN, CDR2 FVKESK. The DNA of the CDR3 is TGTGCCAGCAGCCTTGCCGGGATGAACACTGAAGCTTTCTTT. Translating it yields CASSLAGMNTEAFF.

This clone was found once. This rearrangement joins TRBV28 to TRBJ2-7; 12 bases fit TRBD2. After removal of 6 bases from V and 1 base from J, the junction contained 7 bases not matched to a gene. The length of the CDR3 is 16 residues. CDR1 MDHEN and CDR2 SYDVKM come from the germline V gene. CDR3 bases: TGTGCCAGCAGCTTGACTAGCGGGAGTGTATCCTACGAGCAGTACTTC. It translates to CASSLTSGSVSYEQYF.

The chain employs TRBV11-2 and TRBJ1-2, with D possibly matching TRBD1 (5 bases). Trimming shortened V by 3 bases and J by 6 bases, and 11 bases separated the two germline ends. This CDR3 has 13 residues. CDR1 SGHAT and CDR2 FQNNGV come from the germline V gene. CDR3 protein: CASSFGQGNGYTF. CDR3 DNA sequence: TGTGCCAGCAGCTTTGGGCAGGGAAATGGCTACACCTTC.

This clone is a singleton in its sample. The chain uses TRBV6-2 or TRBV6-3 and TRBJ2-7; TRBD2 matches 10 bases. Germline lookup yields CDR1 MNHEY and CDR2 SVGEGT. CDR3 length: 15 residues. The V and J ends lost 4 bases and 4 bases, in that order; junction bases with no gene match: 7. CDR3 residues: CASSSRTSGRYEQYF. CDR3 nucleotides: TGTGCCAGCAGTTCAAGGACTAGCGGACGTTACGAGCAGTACTTC.

The rearrangement links TRBV28 to TRBJ2-5; TRBD2 agrees at 8 bases. After removal of 11 bases from V and 3 bases from J, the junction contained 5 bases not matched to a gene. The CDR3 is 12 residues long. The germline V gene encodes CDR1 MDHEN and CDR2 SYDVKM. The CDR3 nucleotides read TGTGCCGTACCAGCGGGAGAAGAGACCCAGTACTTC. Its protein product is CAVPAGEETQYF.

The chain employs TRBV10-3 and TRBJ1-2; 10 nucleotides line up with TRBD1. The CDR3 contains 16 residues. CDR1 ENHRY and CDR2 SYGVKD come from the germline V gene. V dropped 5 bases and J dropped 2; count of bases not matched to a gene: 8. CDR3 protein: CAISWPGTGENYGYTF. The CDR3 nucleotides read TGTGCCATCAGTTGGCCCGGGACAGGGGAAAACTATGGCTACACCTTC.

The chain employs TRBV24-1 and TRBJ2-2, with D unresolved. Trimming shortened V by 9 bases and J by 4 bases, and 11 bases separated the two germline ends. The CDR3 is made up of 13 amino acids. Germline V CDR1 and CDR2: KGHDR, SFDVKD. The CDR3 nucleotides are TGTGCCACCTCCGGGTCTTTCACCGGGGAGCTGTTTTTT. It is translated as CATSGSFTGELFF.

V and J are TRBV2 and TRBJ2-3; D gene ambiguous. V was trimmed by 1 base and J by 0 bases, leaving 8 bases between them. Germline loops: CDR1 SNHLY, CDR2 FYNNEI. The CDR3 runs 15 residues. CDR3 nucleotide sequence: TGTGCCAGCAGTGAAGGGGATACTAGCACAGATACGCAGTATTTT. This translates into CASSEGDTSTDTQYF.

The V call is TRBV24-1, the J call TRBJ1-2; perhaps TRBD1 as D (6 bases). V gave up 4 bases and J gave up 1 base, with 15 bases separating them. This CDR3 spans 16 amino acids. Germline values: CDR1 KGHDR, CDR2 SFDVKD. The CDR3: CATSDRGQTGNYGYTF. For the CDR3, the DNA is TGTGCCACCAGTGACCGTGGACAGACTGGTAACTATGGCTACACCTTC.

V and J are TRBV3-1 (or the pseudogene TRBV3-2) and TRBJ2-3; a weak D match, TRBD2 (5 bases). The CDR3 loop spans 14 amino acids. Trimming pared 4 bases from V and 3 bases from J, leaving 11 bases between. Germline loops: CDR1 LGHDT, CDR2 YNNKEL (reference sequence). CDR3 region: CASSPRSGTDTQYF. The CDR3 bases are TGTGCCAGCAGCCCAAGAAGCGGTACAGATACGCAGTATTTT.

The V gene is TRBV28, the J gene TRBJ1-2; D call uncertain. The V and J ends lost 4 bases and 0 bases respectively, with 9 bases between them. Germline assignment: CDR1 MDHEN and CDR2 SYDVKM. The CDR3 sequence is 14 residues long. CDR3 protein: CASSSPGSNYGYTF. The CDR3 DNA sequence: TGTGCCAGCAGTTCACCGGGATCTAACTATGGCTACACCTTC.

This rearrangement joins TRBV4-3 to TRBJ2-3; D is possibly TRBD2 (6 bases). This CDR3 spans 13 amino acids. Germline assignment: CDR1 LGHNA and CDR2 YSLEER. Trimming cost V 1 base and J 4 bases, with 6 bases left between them. CDR3 in amino acids: CASSQGLADTQYF. Written as DNA, the CDR3 is TGCGCCAGCAGCCAAGGACTAGCAGATACGCAGTATTTT.